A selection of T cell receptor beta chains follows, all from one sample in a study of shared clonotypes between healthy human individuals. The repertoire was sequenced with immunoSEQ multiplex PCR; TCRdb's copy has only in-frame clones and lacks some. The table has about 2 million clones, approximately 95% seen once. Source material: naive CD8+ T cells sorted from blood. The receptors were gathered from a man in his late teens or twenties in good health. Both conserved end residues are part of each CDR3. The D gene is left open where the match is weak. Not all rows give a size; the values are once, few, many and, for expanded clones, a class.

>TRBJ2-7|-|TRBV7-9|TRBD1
TGTGCCAGCAGTCCCGACACAGGGGACGAGCAGTACTTC
CASSPDTGDEQYF
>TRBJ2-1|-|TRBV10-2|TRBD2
TGCGCCAGCAGTGAGTCTGGTAGCGGGGGGGCCAATGAGCAGTTCTTC
CASSESGSGGANEQFF
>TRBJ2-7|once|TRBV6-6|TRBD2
TGTGCCAGCAGTGCGATTAGCGGGTACTCCTACGAGCAGTACTTC
CASSAISGYSYEQYF
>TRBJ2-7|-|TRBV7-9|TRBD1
TGTGCCAGCAGCTCCGCCGGGACAGGGAAGGACGGCGAGCAGTACTTC
CASSSAGTGKDGEQYF
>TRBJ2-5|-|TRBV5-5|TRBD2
TGTGCCAGCAGCCCGGGGACTAGCGGGAAGCAAGAGACCCAGTACTTC
CASSPGTSGKQETQYF
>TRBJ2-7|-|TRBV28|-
TGTGCCAGCAGTTTAGATACCTCCTCCTACGAGCAGTACTTC
CASSLDTSSYEQYF
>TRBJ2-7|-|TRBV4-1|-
TGCGCCAGCAGCCAAGGTGAGGGAATAGGGCAGTACTTC
CASSQGEGIGQYF
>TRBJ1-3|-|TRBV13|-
TGTGCCAGCAGCTTGGCGGAGGGCGCCGGAAACACCATATATTTT
CASSLAEGAGNTIYF
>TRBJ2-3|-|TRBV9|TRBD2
TGTGCCAGCAGCGATTGGCGGACTAGCGACGGCACAGATACGCAGTATTTT
CASSDWRTSDGTDTQYF
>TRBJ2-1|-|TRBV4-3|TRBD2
TGCGCCAGCAGCCCGGGAGGGTTTTACAATGAGCAGTTCTTC
CASSPGGFYNEQFF
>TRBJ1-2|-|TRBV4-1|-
TGCGCCAGCAGCTCCCCCGGCGGAGGGAGCTATGGCTACACCTTC
CASSSPGGGSYGYTF
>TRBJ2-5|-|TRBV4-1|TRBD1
TGCGCCAGCAGCCCCCTTGACAGGGCCGGCGAGACCCAGTACTTC
CASSPLDRAGETQYF
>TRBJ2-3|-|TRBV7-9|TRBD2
TGTGCCAGCAGCTTACTCACTAGCGGGAGTCTGACAGATACGCAGTATTTT
CASSLLTSGSLTDTQYF
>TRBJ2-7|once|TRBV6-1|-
TGTGCCAGCACCTCCGATGGACGGGGTTACGAGCAGTACTTC
CASTSDGRGYEQYF
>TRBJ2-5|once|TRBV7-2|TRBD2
TGTGCCAGCAGCTTCTTTCTAGCGGGAGAGGAAGAGACCCAGTACTTC
CASSFFLAGEEETQYF
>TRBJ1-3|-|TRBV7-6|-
TGTGCCAGCAGCAGAGGCGGGGGAGCAGGAAACACCATATATTTT
CASSRGGGAGNTIYF
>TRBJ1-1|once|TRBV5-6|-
TGTGCCAGCAAGGAAGGGAGCCTTGAAGCTTTCTTT
CASKEGSLEAFF
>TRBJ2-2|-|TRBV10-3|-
TGTGCCATCAGTGAGGGGTCCTATGGCGGGGAGCTGTTTTTT
CAISEGSYGGELFF
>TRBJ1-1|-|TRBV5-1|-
TGCGCCAGCAGCTGGGTTCCCCAAAGGTCGATTGGCTTAGGGACTGAAGCTTTCTTT
CASSWVPQRSIGLGTEAFF
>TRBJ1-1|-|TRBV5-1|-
TGCGCCAGCAGCTTAACCGGAAGGCCTGACCCAGACACTGAAGCTTTCTTT
CASSLTGRPDPDTEAFF
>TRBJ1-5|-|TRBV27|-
TGTGCCAGCAGTCCCACCCCATATGGTGGCAATCAGCCCCAGCATTTT
CASSPTPYGGNQPQHF
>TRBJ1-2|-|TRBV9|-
TGTGCCAGCAGCAAATATACAGGGTCCTATGGCTACACCTTC
CASSKYTGSYGYTF
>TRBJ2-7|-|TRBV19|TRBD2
TGTGCCAGTAGTATAGGCCGGGAGGCAGCCTACGAGCAGTACTTC
CASSIGREAAYEQYF
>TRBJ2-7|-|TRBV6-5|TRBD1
TGTGCCAGCAGTCAGATCACGGGACAGGTCTACGAGCAGTACTTC
CASSQITGQVYEQYF
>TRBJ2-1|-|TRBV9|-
TGTGCCAGCAGCGTAGTTGACGGGAGCTATGAGCAGTTCTTC
CASSVVDGSYEQFF
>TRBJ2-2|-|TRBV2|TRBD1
TGTGCCAGCAGTGAAATTGGGACAGGGGTCAACACCGGGGAGCTGTTTTTT
CASSEIGTGVNTGELFF
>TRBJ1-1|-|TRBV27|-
TGTGCCAGCGGGTTTGGGTCAGCTGAAGCTTTCTTT
CASGFGSAEAFF
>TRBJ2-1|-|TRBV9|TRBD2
TGTGCCAGCAGCGAACTAGCGGGAGGGATTAATGAGCAGTTCTTC
CASSELAGGINEQFF
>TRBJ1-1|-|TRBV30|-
TGTGCCTGGAAACCGGGGTCCACTGAAGCTTTCTTT
CAWKPGSTEAFF
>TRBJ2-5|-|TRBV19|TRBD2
TGTGCCAGTTTCTTTCTGGCGGGAGGGGGAAGCCAAGAGACCCAGTACTTC
CASFFLAGGGSQETQYF
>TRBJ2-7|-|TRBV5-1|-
TGCGCCAGCAGCTTGGCATTAGGCCATGCCTACGAGCAGTACTTC
CASSLALGHAYEQYF
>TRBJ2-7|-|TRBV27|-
TGTGCCAGCAGTTTATCGATAACTAGCAGCTCCGAGCAGTACTTC
CASSLSITSSSEQYF
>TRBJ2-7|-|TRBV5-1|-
TGCGCCAGCAGTGAAGGGATCTCCTACGAGCAGTACTTC
CASSEGISYEQYF
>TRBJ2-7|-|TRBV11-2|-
TGTGCCAGCAGCTTATCAAGTAGGGCCGGGGACGAGCAGTACTTC
CASSLSSRAGDEQYF
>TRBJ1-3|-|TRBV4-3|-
TGCGCCAGCACCAACGTCCAGTGGGCCTGGAACACCATATATTTT
CASTNVQWAWNTIYF